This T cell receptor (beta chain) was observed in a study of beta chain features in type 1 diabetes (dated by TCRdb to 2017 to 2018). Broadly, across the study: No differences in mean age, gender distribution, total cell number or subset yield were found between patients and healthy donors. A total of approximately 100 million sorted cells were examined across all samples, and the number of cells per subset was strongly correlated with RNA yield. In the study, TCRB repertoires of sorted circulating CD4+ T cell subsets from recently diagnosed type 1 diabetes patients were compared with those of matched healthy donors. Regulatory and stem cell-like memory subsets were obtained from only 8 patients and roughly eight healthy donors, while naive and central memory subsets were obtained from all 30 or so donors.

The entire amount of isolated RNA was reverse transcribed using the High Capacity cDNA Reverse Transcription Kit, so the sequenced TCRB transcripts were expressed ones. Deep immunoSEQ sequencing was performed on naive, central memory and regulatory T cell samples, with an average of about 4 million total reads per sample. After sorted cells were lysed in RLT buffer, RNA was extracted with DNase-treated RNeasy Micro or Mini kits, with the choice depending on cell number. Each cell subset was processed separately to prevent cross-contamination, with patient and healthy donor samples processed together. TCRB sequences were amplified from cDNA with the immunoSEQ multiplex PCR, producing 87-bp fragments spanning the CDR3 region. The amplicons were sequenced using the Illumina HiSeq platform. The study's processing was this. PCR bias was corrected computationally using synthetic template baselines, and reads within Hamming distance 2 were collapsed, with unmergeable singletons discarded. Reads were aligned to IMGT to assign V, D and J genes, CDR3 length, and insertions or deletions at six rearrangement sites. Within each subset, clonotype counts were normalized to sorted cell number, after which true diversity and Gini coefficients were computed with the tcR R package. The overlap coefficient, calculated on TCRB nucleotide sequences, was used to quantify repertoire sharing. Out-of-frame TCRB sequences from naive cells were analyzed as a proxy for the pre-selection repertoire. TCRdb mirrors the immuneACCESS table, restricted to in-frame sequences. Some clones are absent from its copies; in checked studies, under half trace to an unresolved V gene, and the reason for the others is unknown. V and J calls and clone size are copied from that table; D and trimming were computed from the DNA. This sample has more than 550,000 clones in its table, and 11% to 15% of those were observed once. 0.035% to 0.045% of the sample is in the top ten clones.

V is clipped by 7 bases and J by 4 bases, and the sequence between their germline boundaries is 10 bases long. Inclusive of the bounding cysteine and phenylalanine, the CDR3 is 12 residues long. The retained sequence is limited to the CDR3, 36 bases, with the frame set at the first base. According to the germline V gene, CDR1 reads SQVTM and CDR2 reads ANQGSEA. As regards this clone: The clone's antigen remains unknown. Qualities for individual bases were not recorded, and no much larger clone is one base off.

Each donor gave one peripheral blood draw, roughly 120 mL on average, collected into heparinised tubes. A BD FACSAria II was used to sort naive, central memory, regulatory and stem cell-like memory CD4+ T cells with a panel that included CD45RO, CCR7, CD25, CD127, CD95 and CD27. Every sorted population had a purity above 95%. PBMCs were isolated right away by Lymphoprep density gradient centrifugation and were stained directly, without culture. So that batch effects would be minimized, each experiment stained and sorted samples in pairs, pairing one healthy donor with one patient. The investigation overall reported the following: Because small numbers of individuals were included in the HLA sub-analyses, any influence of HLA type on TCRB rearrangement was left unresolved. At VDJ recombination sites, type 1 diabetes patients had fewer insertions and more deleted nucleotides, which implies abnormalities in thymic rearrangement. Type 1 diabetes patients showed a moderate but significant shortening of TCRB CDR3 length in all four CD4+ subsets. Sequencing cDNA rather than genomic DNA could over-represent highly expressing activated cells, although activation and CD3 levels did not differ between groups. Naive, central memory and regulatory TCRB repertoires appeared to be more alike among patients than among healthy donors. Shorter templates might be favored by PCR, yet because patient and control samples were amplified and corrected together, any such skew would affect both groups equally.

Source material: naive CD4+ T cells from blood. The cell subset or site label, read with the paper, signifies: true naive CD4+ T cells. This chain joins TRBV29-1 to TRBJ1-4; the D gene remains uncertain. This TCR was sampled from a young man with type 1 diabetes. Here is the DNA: TGCAGCGCGACTCCTAATAATGAAAAACTGTTTTTT. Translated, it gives CSATPNNEKLFF.